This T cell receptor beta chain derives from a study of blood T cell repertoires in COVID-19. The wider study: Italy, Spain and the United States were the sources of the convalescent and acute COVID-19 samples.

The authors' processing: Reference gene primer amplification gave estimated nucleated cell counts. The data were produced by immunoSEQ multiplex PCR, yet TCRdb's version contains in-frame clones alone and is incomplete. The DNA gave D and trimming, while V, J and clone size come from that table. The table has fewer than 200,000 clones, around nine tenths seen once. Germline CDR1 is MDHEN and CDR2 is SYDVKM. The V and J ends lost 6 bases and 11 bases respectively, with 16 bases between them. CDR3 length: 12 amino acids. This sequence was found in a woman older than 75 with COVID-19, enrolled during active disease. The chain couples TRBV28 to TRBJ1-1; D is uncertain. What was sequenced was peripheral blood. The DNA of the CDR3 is TGTGCCAGCAGCATACTCGGTTCCTTTGCTTTCTTT. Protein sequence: CASSILGSFAFF.